This TCR beta chain emerged from a study of cytomegalovirus exposure and HLA in healthy donors. Germline values: CDR1 SGHRS, CDR2 YFSETQ. This CDR3 is 13 amino acids long. The J segment lost 7 bases and the V segment lost 5 bases, leaving 8 bases of the junction unmatched. As to this clone: The antigen remains undetermined.

Amplification used 60 Vbeta primers and 13 Jbeta primers. The table came from immunoSEQ multiplex PCR; TCRdb's copy has only in-frame clones and leaves some out. Here the sample spans fewer than 150,000 clones, around 74% being singletons. The study, taken as a whole, reports: TCR beta chains associated with HLA were, in a later analysis, more clonally expanded than equally common others.

This chain links TRBV5-1 with TRBJ1-1, with TRBD1 identical over 7 bases. The sequence was obtained from a woman aged 45-65 years in good health and CMV-seropositive. Sequencing input: PBMCs. CDR3 residues: CASRTGNGCEAFF. The CDR3 DNA reads as TGCGCCAGCAGGACAGGGAACGGCTGTGAAGCTTTCTTT. Full variable domain (missing parts from reference TRBV5-1 and TRBJ1-1): KAGVTQTPRYLIKTRGQQVTLSCSPISGHRSVSWYQQTPGQGLQFLFEYFSETQRNKGNFPGRFSGRQFSNSRSEMNVSTLELGDSALYLCASRTGNGCEAFFGQGTRLTVV.